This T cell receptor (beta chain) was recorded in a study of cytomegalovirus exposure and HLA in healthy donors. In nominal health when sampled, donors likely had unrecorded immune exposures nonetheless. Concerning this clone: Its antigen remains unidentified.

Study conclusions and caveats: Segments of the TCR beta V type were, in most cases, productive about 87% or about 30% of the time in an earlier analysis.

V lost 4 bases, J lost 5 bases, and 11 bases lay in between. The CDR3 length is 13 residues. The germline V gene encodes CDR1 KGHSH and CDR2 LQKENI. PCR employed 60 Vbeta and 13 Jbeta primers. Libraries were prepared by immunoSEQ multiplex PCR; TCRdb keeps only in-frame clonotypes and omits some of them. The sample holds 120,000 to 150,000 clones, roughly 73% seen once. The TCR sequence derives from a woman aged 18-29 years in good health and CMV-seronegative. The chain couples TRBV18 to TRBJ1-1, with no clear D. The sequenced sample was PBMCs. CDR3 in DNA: TGTGCCAGCTCACTACTAGGAGCGACTGAAGCTTTCTTT. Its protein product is CASSLLGATEAFF.